This T cell receptor beta chain came from a study of T cell repertoires in cytomegalovirus infection. About the study: Newly reported HLA-C-restricted and thoroughly characterized HLA-B-restricted CMV epitopes were employed. Public TCR beta signatures marked donors with CMV infection and the matching HLA. Findings of the study overall: What dominated the ex vivo response were HLA-C-restricted CMV-specific TCR beta clonotypes.

This clonotype has just a few counts. The antigen is undetermined. V was cut by 0 bases and J by 7 bases, with 10 bases left in between. In germline, CDR1 is SGHAT, CDR2 FQNNGV. The CDR3 loop spans 13 amino acids. Via MiXCR, TCRdb re-called the reads, giving one row per CDR3 protein. The sample consists of a few hundred thousand distinct CDR3 sequences, around two fifths of them appearing once. The receptor was derived from a human donor in good health (CMV status not recorded). Some clones in this sample may be carry-over from other donors' samples. The sample consisted of cultured PBMCs, taken from culture after CMV antigen stimulation. The chain has TRBV11-2 and TRBJ2-7, with D uncertain. The CDR3, as DNA: TGTGCCAGCAGCTTAGACTTAGACGGTGAGCAGTACTTC. It is translated as CASSLDLDGEQYF.